This T cell receptor (beta chain) was obtained from a study of blood T cell repertoires in COVID-19. Study-level background: PBMCs, B-cell-depleted T cells, or T cells provided the cDNA or gDNA that made up the material.

Everyone who took part was roughly 18 to 89 years old, and they came from about two dozen US areas. Recovered status applied to Cohort 3 donors who had two consecutive negative PCRs. It also applied to those with clearance or with symptom resolution. The CDR3 has 15 residues. Germline V gene data show CDR1 as SGHRS and CDR2 as YFSETQ. V trimming: 0 bases; J trimming: 9 bases; junction bases outside the gene matches: 6. This table comes from immunoSEQ multiplex PCR, and its TCRdb copy is limited to in-frame clones, with some not included. The sample records roughly 500,000 clones, around 85% being singletons.

The clonotype comes from a woman aged 55 to 70 who had recovered from COVID-19. The genes are TRBV5-1 and TRBJ1-3, with 10 bases matching TRBD1. The specimen sequenced was PBMCs or T cells enriched from blood (not recorded which). The CDR3 DNA sequence: TGCGCCAGCAGCTTGGATGGACAGGGGGTCGGCACCATATATTTT. The encoded protein is CASSLDGQGVGTIYF.